This is a list of T cell receptor beta chains from one sample in a study of blood T cell repertoires in COVID-19. The assay was immunoSEQ multiplex PCR, and TCRdb's table has in-frame clones only and misses some. This table holds about 30,000 clones, roughly 90% found once. The source material was peripheral blood. The receptor source for this set is a man aged 55 to 70 with active COVID-19. CDR3s include the opening cysteine and the closing phenylalanine or tryptophan. The D gene is left open where the match is weak. Rows may omit the clone size; those that give it use once, few, many or a size class.

d_call clone_size j_call v_call cdr3_aa cdr3_nt
. few TRBJ2-3 TRBV19 CASSIDTGITQYF TGTGCCAGTAGTATAGACACAGGGATAACGCAGTATTTT
TRBD1 . TRBJ2-3 TRBV3-1/TRBV3-2 CASSPRGQGDTQYF TGTGCCAGCAGCCCTAGGGGGCAAGGAGATACGCAGTATTTT
TRBD1 . TRBJ2-2 TRBV14 CASSHGTANTGELFF TGTGCCAGCAGCCACGGGACAGCGAACACCGGGGAGCTGTTTTTT
TRBD1 . TRBJ2-7 TRBV9 CASSVALGQGHEQYF TGTGCCAGCAGCGTAGCCCTAGGACAGGGCCACGAGCAGTACTTC
TRBD1 . TRBJ1-3 TRBV7-8 CASSNRYRGLSSGNTIYF TGTGCCAGCAGCAACAGATACAGGGGGCTAAGCTCTGGAAACACCATATATTTT
TRBD1 . TRBJ2-7 TRBV7-8 CASSFGQGSYEQYF TGTGCCAGCAGCTTCGGACAGGGGAGCTACGAGCAGTACTTC
TRBD1 . TRBJ2-7 TRBV29-1 CSVEWDSYEQYF TGCAGCGTTGAATGGGACAGCTACGAGCAGTACTTC
. . TRBJ2-2 TRBV12-5 CASGLDTLYRETGELFF TGTGCTAGTGGTTTGGACACCCTATACAGGGAAACCGGGGAGCTGTTTTTT
. once TRBJ2-5 TRBV5-1 CASSLGYGSETQYF TGCGCCAGCAGCTTGGGGTATGGGAGCGAGACCCAGTACTTC
TRBD2 . TRBJ2-2 TRBV29-1 CSVEILGLAGGLNTGELFF TGCAGCGTTGAAATTCTAGGACTAGCGGGGGGGCTGAACACCGGGGAGCTGTTTTTT
TRBD1 . TRBJ1-1 TRBV11-2 CASSHLTGSGTEAFF TGTGCCAGCAGCCACCTGACAGGGTCCGGGACTGAAGCTTTCTTT
. . TRBJ2-4 TRBV5-1 CASSWDTNIQYF TGCGCCAGCAGCTGGGACACAAACATTCAGTACTTC
TRBD1 . TRBJ1-5 TRBV19 CASSIVDRGRNQPQHF TGTGCCAGTAGTATAGTCGACAGGGGTCGCAATCAGCCCCAGCATTTT
. . TRBJ2-2 TRBV11-3 CASSWGAGELFF TGTGCCAGCAGCTGGGGGGCCGGGGAGCTGTTTTTT
. . TRBJ2-3 TRBV7-2 CASSYAGFSDTQYF TGTGCCAGCAGCTACGCGGGATTCTCAGATACGCAGTATTTT
TRBD2 . TRBJ2-3 TRBV6-5 CATTSGVTDTQYF TGTGCCACAACTAGCGGGGTAACAGATACGCAGTATTTT
. . TRBJ2-3 TRBV2 CASRLRGGAENTQYF TGTGCCAGCAGGCTGAGGGGGGGCGCGGAAAATACGCAGTATTTT
. . TRBJ2-5 TRBV9 CASSPRAGRETQYF TGTGCCAGCAGCCCCCGCGCAGGGCGGGAGACCCAGTACTTC
TRBD1 . TRBJ1-2 TRBV15 CATSPRRGRDGYTF TGTGCCACCAGCCCCCGTAGGGGGCGAGATGGCTACACCTTC
TRBD1 . TRBJ2-7 TRBV7-8 CASSFRLFSGGDRYEQYF TGTGCCAGCAGCTTCCGCCTTTTCTCAGGAGGGGACAGGTACGAGCAGTACTTC
TRBD2 . TRBJ2-7 TRBV4-2 CASSQGVAGAIYEQYF TGTGCCAGCAGCCAAGGGGTAGCGGGGGCGATCTACGAGCAGTACTTC
TRBD1 . TRBJ2-7 TRBV10-1 CASSGTGESYEQYF TGCGCCAGCAGTGGGACAGGGGAATCCTACGAGCAGTACTTC
TRBD1 . TRBJ1-2 TRBV5-1 CASSLQQGAGPYGYTF TGCGCCAGCAGCCTCCAACAGGGGGCCGGACCCTATGGCTACACCTTC
TRBD1 . TRBJ2-3 TRBV27 CASSHDRGPDTQYF TGTGCCAGCAGCCATGACAGGGGGCCAGATACGCAGTATTTT
. . TRBJ2-2 TRBV5-6 CASSPTGSYSNTGELFF TGTGCCAGCAGCCCCACCGGGAGTTACTCTAACACCGGGGAGCTGTTTTTT
. . TRBJ1-2 TRBV5-6 CASSFLGLGYTF TGTGCCAGCAGCTTCCTAGGTCTTGGCTACACCTTC
. . TRBJ2-7 TRBV7-6 CASSLALRDEQYF TGTGCCAGCAGCTTAGCGTTAAGAGACGAGCAGTACTTC
TRBD1 . TRBJ1-4 TRBV19 CASSTRQGDEKLFF TGTGCCAGTAGTACCAGACAGGGAGACGAAAAACTGTTTTTT
TRBD2 few TRBJ2-7 TRBV29-1 CSVVHPAGSSYEQYF TGCAGCGTTGTTCATCCAGCGGGGTCAAGCTACGAGCAGTACTTC
TRBD1 . TRBJ1-5 TRBV28 CASSSGQGYEPQHF TGTGCCAGCAGTTCGGGACAGGGGTATGAGCCCCAGCATTTT
TRBD1 . TRBJ2-7 TRBV14 CASSQEDRGNEQYF TGTGCCAGCAGCCAAGAGGACAGGGGGAACGAGCAGTACTTC
TRBD2 . TRBJ2-7 TRBV5-4 CASSLAGGPYEQYF TGTGCCAGCAGCTTGGCGGGGGGGCCCTACGAGCAGTACTTC
. . TRBJ1-1 TRBV19 CASSIVGSGNTEAFF TGTGCCAGTAGTATAGTTGGCTCAGGGAACACTGAAGCTTTCTTT
TRBD1 . TRBJ2-5 TRBV7-9 CASTRPGTEQETQYF TGTGCCAGCACGCGACCCGGGACAGAACAAGAGACCCAGTACTTC
TRBD1 . TRBJ1-1 TRBV28 CATQGDLNTEAFF TGTGCCACCCAGGGGGATCTGAACACTGAAGCTTTCTTT
. . TRBJ2-7 TRBV12-3/TRBV12-4 CASSPASGYEQYF TGTGCCAGCAGCCCGGCCTCGGGTTACGAGCAGTACTTC
TRBD2 . TRBJ2-3 TRBV30 CAWGLATDTQYF TGTGCCTGGGGACTAGCGACAGATACGCAGTATTTT
TRBD1 . TRBJ2-2 TRBV7-8 CASSSGTGGTGELFF TGTGCCAGCAGCTCCGGGACAGGGGGCACCGGGGAGCTGTTTTTT
. . TRBJ2-3 TRBV6-5 CASREGGTDTQYF TGTGCCAGCAGGGAGGGAGGCACAGATACGCAGTATTTT
. few TRBJ2-2 TRBV28 CASSLTANTGELFF TGTGCCAGCAGTTTGACAGCGAACACCGGGGAGCTGTTTTTT
. . TRBJ2-4 TRBV2 CASSVRLPSDIQYF TGTGCCAGCAGTGTAAGACTCCCCTCAGACATTCAGTACTTC
. . TRBJ1-4 TRBV19 CASSIDLGRPNEKLFF TGTGCCAGTAGTATAGATCTGGGCAGACCCAATGAAAAACTGTTTTTT
. once TRBJ2-1 TRBV21-1 CASSPTPDRDDEQFF TGTGCCAGCAGCCCAACCCCGGACAGGGACGATGAGCAGTTCTTC
. . TRBJ2-2 TRBV10-1 CASSEGGSVPGELFF TGCGCCAGCAGTGAAGGGGGATCGGTTCCCGGGGAGCTGTTTTTT
. . TRBJ2-1 TRBV27 CASSPDRLFYNEQFF TGTGCCAGCAGTCCGGACAGACTTTTTTACAATGAGCAGTTCTTC
. . TRBJ2-2 TRBV5-1 CASSLYGNTGELFF TGCGCCAGCAGCTTGTATGGCAACACCGGGGAGCTGTTTTTT
. . TRBJ1-1 TRBV19 CASSIPSPNRQGTEAFF TGTGCCAGTAGTATACCCTCCCCTAACAGGCAAGGAACTGAAGCTTTCTTT